This T cell receptor (beta chain) is from a study of STAT5B mutations in CD4+ large granular lymphocyte leukemia. Regarding the study as a whole: The CD4+ versus CD8+ T-LGLL clonality difference may reflect limited sample size.

Turning to this clone: Its matching antigen is unknown.

Profiled with immunoSEQ multiplex PCR; TCRdb holds only in-frame clones, not every one. The sample has roughly 34,000 clones; around 76% are singletons. There are 14 residues in the CDR3. Per germline, CDR1 LNHDA and CDR2 SQIVND (reference sequence). V shed 5 bases, J shed 3 bases, and the junction held 5 bases outside the gene matches. The chain recombines TRBV19 with TRBJ2-7; 9 nucleotides line up with TRBD1. Material for sequencing was CD4+ T cells from blood buffy coats. This receptor was identified in a human donor in good health. CDR3 bases: TGTGCCAGTAGTGTACAGGGGGCTGGCTACGAGCAGTACTTC. Protein product: CASSVQGAGYEQYF.